A selection of T cell receptor beta chains follows, all from one sample in a study of blood T cell repertoires in COVID-19. The method was immunoSEQ multiplex PCR; TCRdb's version includes in-frame clones alone and lacks a portion of them. This table holds tens of thousands of clones, 65% to 80% found once. The specimen was peripheral blood. The receptors were gathered from a human donor in a cohort sampled during active COVID-19. The CDR3 runs from the conserved cysteine through the conserved F or W. The D gene is left open where the match is weak. The listing skips clone size in some rows; elsewhere it reads once, few, many or a size class.

clone_size j_call d_call v_call cdr3_length cdr3_nt cdr3_aa
- TRBJ1-2 TRBD1 TRBV5-1 14 TGCGCCAGCAGCCAGCCCGACAGGGGGCCCGGCTACACCTTC CASSQPDRGPGYTF
- TRBJ2-7 TRBD2 TRBV14 13 TGTGCCAGCAGCCACAAACGCGGGAGCGAGCAGTACTTC CASSHKRGSEQYF
- TRBJ1-2 - TRBV12-3/TRBV12-4 13 TGTGCCAGCAGTTTAGGATTCCAGGGTGGCTACACCTTC CASSLGFQGGYTF
- TRBJ2-7 TRBD2 TRBV5-1 14 TGCGCCAGCAGCTCAGGACTAGCCCGCTACGAGCAGTACTTC CASSSGLARYEQYF
once TRBJ1-1 - TRBV24-1 18 TGTGCCACCAGTGTCACGGACAAGGGCCTGTTCATGAACACTGAAGCTTTCTTT CATSVTDKGLFMNTEAFF
- TRBJ2-7 - TRBV19 13 TGTGCCAGTAGTAGGAGCCCGGGATACGAGCAGTACTTC CASSRSPGYEQYF
- TRBJ1-1 TRBD1 TRBV24-1 13 TGTGCCACCAGTGATTACAGGGGCACTGAAGCTTTCTTT CATSDYRGTEAFF
- TRBJ2-5 TRBD2 TRBV5-4 14 TGTGCCAGCAGCTACGGGACTAGCGAAGAGACCCAGTACTTC CASSYGTSEETQYF
- TRBJ2-2 - TRBV19 15 TGTGCCAGTAGAAAACAGGGCCAGAACACCGGGGAGCTGTTTTTT CASRKQGQNTGELFF
few TRBJ1-3 TRBD1 TRBV5-1 15 TGCGCCAGCAGTTTTGACAGGGCTCCAGGAAACACCATATATTTT CASSFDRAPGNTIYF
once TRBJ2-7 - TRBV30 13 TGTGCCTGGAGTGGGAACAGGATCTACGAGCAGTACTTC CAWSGNRIYEQYF
- TRBJ2-7 TRBD1 TRBV6-6 14 TGTGCCAGCAGTTACAGGGGGCAAACCTACGAGCAGTACTTC CASSYRGQTYEQYF
once TRBJ1-1 - TRBV5-5 16 TGTGCCAGCAGCCCCCACGCCAGGGCTCGGGACACTGAAGCTTTCTTT CASSPHARARDTEAFF
- TRBJ2-2 - TRBV5-6 14 TGTGCCAGCAGCTTGGTCCGGGCGGGCGGGGAGCTGTTTTTT CASSLVRAGGELFF
once TRBJ2-5 - TRBV29-1 14 TGCAGCGTTGAAGATCGGGGGACGCGGGAGACCCAGTACTTC CSVEDRGTRETQYF
few TRBJ2-5 TRBD1 TRBV14 13 TGTGCCAGCAGCCGCGGGACAGGGCAGACCCAGTACTTC CASSRGTGQTQYF
- TRBJ2-1 - TRBV12-3/TRBV12-4 13 TGTGCCAGCAGTTGGTTGGTTACGGATGAGCAGTTCTTC CASSWLVTDEQFF
- TRBJ2-7 - TRBV6-5 13 TGTGCCAGCAGTTACACCGGAGTTGGCGAGCAGTACTTC CASSYTGVGEQYF
- TRBJ2-7 TRBD1 TRBV7-2 18 TGTGCCAGCAGCTTAGTATTGGGAGGACAGGGACGAAACTACGAGCAGTACTTC CASSLVLGGQGRNYEQYF
- TRBJ1-1 - TRBV5-4 15 TGTGCCAGCAGCTTGGCCCCACAGAAGAACACTGAAGCTTTCTTT CASSLAPQKNTEAFF
- TRBJ2-7 TRBD2 TRBV2 15 TGTGCCAGCAGTTTACCGGGGACTAGCGGAGCCGAGCAGTACTTC CASSLPGTSGAEQYF
- TRBJ2-7 - TRBV27 14 TGTGCCAGCAGTCTCGGGACTCTCACCTACGAGCAGTACTTC CASSLGTLTYEQYF
- TRBJ2-2 TRBD2 TRBV6-4 15 TGTGCCAGCAGCCAGAGCGGGATAGGTACCGGGGAGCTGTTTTTT CASSQSGIGTGELFF
once TRBJ1-4 - TRBV30 15 TGTGCCTGGAGTATCTCCGGGCCAGGGCGTGAAAAACTGTTTTTT CAWSISGPGREKLFF
- TRBJ1-2 - TRBV18 16 TGTGCCAGCTCACCCGCCAGCCTTCGGTCTAGGTATGGCTACACCTTC CASSPASLRSRYGYTF
- TRBJ1-2 - TRBV18 14 TGTGCCAGCTCACCGGGGACTTACAACTATGGCTACACCTTC CASSPGTYNYGYTF
- TRBJ2-5 - TRBV7-9 14 TGTGCCAGCAGCTTTAGTGGGGCCGGGGAGACCCAGTACTTC CASSFSGAGETQYF
- TRBJ2-1 - TRBV24-1 14 TGTGCCACCAGTCACAGGACCTCCTACAATGAGCAGTTCTTC CATSHRTSYNEQFF
- TRBJ2-7 - TRBV27 14 TGTGCCAGCAGTTCCAGTCCTAGGCCGGCCGAGCAGTACTTC CASSSSPRPAEQYF
once TRBJ2-1 - TRBV30 12 TGTGCCTCCGGACAGCCAACCAATGAGCAGTTCTTC CASGQPTNEQFF
- TRBJ2-3 - TRBV6-5 13 TGTGCCATTTCTCTTAGCGTCACAGATACGCAGTATTTT CAISLSVTDTQYF
- TRBJ2-7 TRBD2 TRBV6-5 16 TGTGCCAGCAGTTACGGTTGGAGCGGGGGTTACTACGAGCAGTACTTC CASSYGWSGGYYEQYF
- TRBJ1-2 TRBD1 TRBV19 12 TGTGCCAGTGCGACAGGGGGTAATGGCTACACCTTC CASATGGNGYTF
- TRBJ1-1 - TRBV7-3 13 TGTGCCAGCAGCCCACAGGGTGGAACTGAAGCTTTCTTT CASSPQGGTEAFF
- TRBJ2-3 - TRBV11-3 18 TGTGCCAGCAGCTTAGATTGGCGGATTAGCGGCTCTAGGGATACGCAGTATTTT CASSLDWRISGSRDTQYF
- TRBJ1-4 - TRBV19 14 TGTGCCAGTACGACCACAGGAATAAATGAAAAACTGTTTTTT CASTTTGINEKLFF
few TRBJ2-5 - TRBV24-1 15 TGTGCCACCGGGGGGCCTAGCGGCGGTAGGGAGACCCAGTACTTC CATGGPSGGRETQYF
once TRBJ2-6 - TRBV19 18 TGTGCCAGTAGTATGGGAATCGGACAGATCTCTGGGGCCAACGTCCTGACTTTC CASSMGIGQISGANVLTF
- TRBJ2-7 - TRBV6-2/TRBV6-3 14 TGTGCCAGCAGTTACAACGGACTATCATACGAGCAGTACTTC CASSYNGLSYEQYF
- TRBJ2-2 TRBD2 TRBV5-6 15 TGTGCCAGCAGCCGGGGACTAGGACACACCGGGGAGCTGTTTTTT CASSRGLGHTGELFF
- TRBJ1-1 TRBD1 TRBV3-1/TRBV3-2 16 TGTGCCAGCAGCCAAGCCTTAGGGGCAGGGGGTACTGAAGCTTTCTTT CASSQALGAGGTEAFF
- TRBJ2-6 TRBD1 TRBV6-1 15 TGTGCCAGCAGTGAACAGGGGGAAGGGGCCAACGTCCTGACTTTC CASSEQGEGANVLTF
- TRBJ2-7 TRBD1 TRBV9 16 TGTGCCAGCAGCGTAGGGACAGGGGGCTTCACCAGGGAGCAGTACTTC CASSVGTGGFTREQYF
- TRBJ2-1 TRBD2 TRBV3-1/TRBV3-2 15 TGTGCCAGCAGCCAGCTACTAGCGGAGTACAATGAGCAGTTCTTC CASSQLLAEYNEQFF
- TRBJ2-3 - TRBV10-3 15 TGTGCCATCAGGCGCATCGGACAGAGCACAGATACGCAGTATTTT CAIRRIGQSTDTQYF
- TRBJ2-5 TRBD2 TRBV4-3 14 TGCGCCAGCAGCCAAGGTTCTAGCGGAGAGACCCAGTACTTC CASSQGSSGETQYF
- TRBJ1-5 - TRBV5-5 14 TGTGCCAGCAGCTTGTTGAGGGTCGATCAGCCCCAGCATTTT CASSLLRVDQPQHF
- TRBJ2-1 TRBD2 TRBV6-5 13 TGTGCCAGCAGGGCTAGCGGCCGAAATGAGCAGTTCTTC CASRASGRNEQFF
once TRBJ2-7 - TRBV5-1 17 TGCGCCACCAGACCCGGCGGGGTAGCGGAACCGATCTACGAGCAGTACTTC CATRPGGVAEPIYEQYF
- TRBJ2-7 - TRBV11-3 15 TGTGCCAGCAGCCAAGGGGGGGTAACCTCCTACGAGCAGTACTTC CASSQGGVTSYEQYF
- TRBJ2-6 - TRBV5-8 15 TGTGCCAGCAGCTCTTGGAGGTGGGGGGCCAACGTCCTGACTTTC CASSSWRWGANVLTF
- TRBJ2-3 TRBD2 TRBV6-6 16 TGTGCCAGCAGTCCTCCAGGGACTAGTGGCACAGATACGCAGTATTTT CASSPPGTSGTDTQYF
- TRBJ2-1 TRBD2 TRBV24-1 15 TGTGCCACCAGTTCGCTGGGGCTAGCGGGAAATGAGCAGTTCTTC CATSSLGLAGNEQFF
once TRBJ1-2 TRBD1 TRBV6-5 14 TGTGCCAGCAGTCCGGACAGGGGAATCTATGGCTACACCTTC CASSPDRGIYGYTF
many TRBJ2-7 - TRBV12-5 16 TGTGCTAGTGGTTTGGTACGCGGAGGGGCGGCCTACGAGCAGTACTTC CASGLVRGGAAYEQYF
once TRBJ1-4 - TRBV6-5 13 TGTGCCAGCAGACGGGAACCCAATGAAAAACTGTTTTTT CASRREPNEKLFF
few TRBJ2-7 TRBD1 TRBV5-1 15 TGCGCCAGCAGCTCCTCCGGACAGGGCCTCAGAAAGCAGTACTTC CASSSSGQGLRKQYF
few TRBJ2-1 - TRBV4-1 17 TGCGCCAGCAGCCAAGAGTACGGGGGTACACAATTGAATGAGCAGTTCTTC CASSQEYGGTQLNEQFF
- TRBJ1-5 TRBD1 TRBV30 14 TGTGCCTGGAGTGTAGGACAGGCAAATCAGCCCCAGCATTTT CAWSVGQANQPQHF
- TRBJ2-5 - TRBV28 15 TGTGCCAGCAGGCCAGGGGGGTCCACCGTGGAGACCCAGTACTTC CASRPGGSTVETQYF